This section outlines one TCR beta chain sequence together with its context. As yet, its antigen is unknown. The sample belongs to a study of cytomegalovirus exposure and HLA in healthy donors. Points from the study as a whole: Donor immune exposure was known only as CMV serostatus. Most subjects had HLA-A and HLA-B alleles reportedly predicted accurately by TCR beta sequences.

Germline V gene lookup returns CDR1 SGHVS and CDR2 FNYEAQ. With V trimmed by 1 base and J by 11 bases, 7 bases remained unmatched. This CDR3 spans 14 amino acids. The primer mix had 60 Vbeta and 13 Jbeta primers. TCRdb's copy holds only in-frame clones and misses some; the assay was immunoSEQ multiplex PCR. The sample includes 180,000 or so clones, about 69% seen only once; the top ten take about 3%. This chain uses TRBV7-6 with TRBJ1-3; 8 bases align to TRBD1. Material: PBMCs. The sequence derives from a male donor in good health and CMV-seronegative. In DNA form, the CDR3 reads TGTGCCAGCAGCTTAGGAGGACAGGGAAGAGCCATATATTTT. Protein product: CASSLGGQGRAIYF.